A selection of T cell receptor beta chains follows, all from one sample in a study of blood T cell repertoires in COVID-19. Assay used: immunoSEQ multiplex PCR; TCRdb lists only in-frame clones, some missing. This sample has 280,000 or so clones, with approximately 85% found just once. The sample taken for sequencing was peripheral blood. These TCRs come from a man aged 18 to 35 with active or convalescent COVID-19. CDR3s include the opening cysteine and the closing phenylalanine or tryptophan. A D gene is named only where the DNA matches it firmly. Where a row states a size, it is once, few, many or the class of an expanded clone; other rows omit it.

CDR3 length | D gene | J gene | clone size | V gene | CDR3 DNA | CDR3 protein
16 | - | TRBJ2-2 | - | TRBV5-1 | TGCGCCACCTCCAGGGGGGACACGCTAAACACCGGGGAGCTGTTTTTT | CATSRGDTLNTGELFF
15 | - | TRBJ1-4 | - | TRBV25-1 | TGTGCCAGCAGTGAGGGCTGGACATACTCTGAAAAACTGTTTTTT | CASSEGWTYSEKLFF
17 | TRBD1 | TRBJ2-3 | - | TRBV24-1 | TGTGCCACCAGTGTCAGTGGACAGGGGGCGGGGGGAGATACGCAGTATTTT | CATSVSGQGAGGDTQYF
17 | TRBD1 | TRBJ1-2 | - | TRBV13 | TGTGCCAGCAGCAGCAGAACCGGGACAGGGGAGACCTATGGCTACACCTTC | CASSSRTGTGETYGYTF
15 | TRBD1 | TRBJ1-3 | few | TRBV15 | TGTGCCACCAGCAGCGACAGGGACTCTGGAAACACCATATATTTT | CATSSDRDSGNTIYF
14 | - | TRBJ1-1 | - | TRBV11-2 | TGTGCCAGCAGCACCCAACAGGGAGACACTGAAGCTTTCTTT | CASSTQQGDTEAFF
17 | - | TRBJ2-6 | - | TRBV11-3 | TGTGCCAGCAGCCACCAGGGGTTCGGGTCTGGGGCCAACGTCCTGACTTTC | CASSHQGFGSGANVLTF
17 | TRBD2 | TRBJ2-1 | - | TRBV25-1 | TGTGCCAGCTGTTGCTTGATAGATAGCGGGGCCCTGAGTGAGCAGTTCTTC | CASCCLIDSGALSEQFF
14 | - | TRBJ1-1 | - | TRBV2 | TGTGCCAGCAGTGAAGCGTACATATACACTGAAGCTTTCTTT | CASSEAYIYTEAFF
18 | TRBD2 | TRBJ2-1 | - | TRBV18 | TGTGCCAGCTTCAGAGCGGTTCTAGCGGGGAGCCCTCTGGATGAGCAGTTCTTC | CASFRAVLAGSPLDEQFF
14 | - | TRBJ1-5 | - | TRBV19 | TGTGCCAGTAGTATTAGGCAGGGCAATCAGCCCCAGCATTTT | CASSIRQGNQPQHF
13 | - | TRBJ1-4 | - | TRBV19 | TGTGCCAGCCACCGGTCGATAAATGAAAAACTGTTTTTT | CASHRSINEKLFF
12 | - | TRBJ2-2 | - | TRBV28 | TGTGCCAGCAGCCTTGGAGGCGGGGAGCTGTTTTTT | CASSLGGGELFF
15 | - | TRBJ1-1 | - | TRBV14 | TGTGCCAGCAGCCAAGATGGTCGCCCCCTATCCGAAGCTTTCTTT | CASSQDGRPLSEAFF
12 | - | TRBJ2-3 | - | TRBV15 | TGTGCCACCAGCAGAGATCAGGTTACGCAGTATTTT | CATSRDQVTQYF
16 | TRBD2 | TRBJ2-1 | many | TRBV5-6 | TGTGCCAGCAGCTTAGCACTAGCGGGGGGGCAAAATGAGCAGTTCTTC | CASSLALAGGQNEQFF
14 | - | TRBJ2-1 | - | TRBV19 | TGTGCCAGTAGTATAGCCCCAGGCTACAATGAGCAGTTCTTC | CASSIAPGYNEQFF
14 | TRBD1 | TRBJ1-1 | - | TRBV19 | TGTGCCAGTAGTATCACAGGGGGTAACACTGAAGCTTTCTTT | CASSITGGNTEAFF
14 | - | TRBJ1-1 | once | TRBV18 | TGTGCCAGCCTTACAGCCCCAGGCAACACTGAAGCTTTCTTT | CASLTAPGNTEAFF
13 | - | TRBJ1-4 | - | TRBV10-1 | TGCGCCAGCAGCGGGGGGGTGGTAGAAAAACTGTTTTTT | CASSGGVVEKLFF
14 | TRBD1 | TRBJ1-1 | - | TRBV7-2 | TGTGCCAGCAGCAAGACAGGGGGGAACACTGAAGCTTTCTTT | CASSKTGGNTEAFF
13 | - | TRBJ1-2 | few | TRBV28 | TGTGCCAGCAGCCGTGGACAGAACTATGGCTACACCTTC | CASSRGQNYGYTF
15 | TRBD1 | TRBJ2-2 | - | TRBV5-4 | TGTGCCAGCAGTTCGACAGGGCCGAACACCGGGGAGCTGTTTTTT | CASSSTGPNTGELFF
14 | TRBD1 | TRBJ1-2 | - | TRBV27 | TGTGCCAGCAGTATCGGACAGGGGGTCTATGGCTACACCTTC | CASSIGQGVYGYTF
14 | TRBD1 | TRBJ1-2 | - | TRBV4-1 | TGCGCCAGCAGCCAAGTGACAGGGGACTATGGCTACACCTTC | CASSQVTGDYGYTF
17 | - | TRBJ1-1 | - | TRBV9 | TGTGCCAGCAGCGCGCAGACTGGCCTTCACCAGAACACTGAAGCTTTCTTT | CASSAQTGLHQNTEAFF
18 | - | TRBJ1-1 | - | TRBV6-2/TRBV6-3 | TGTGCCAGCAGTTACGTGATCTCTGATCAGGGCCCGAACACTGAAGCTTTCTTT | CASSYVISDQGPNTEAFF
15 | TRBD1 | TRBJ1-2 | - | TRBV5-1 | TGCGCCAGCAGCTTGTGGGACAGGGATCCTTATGGCTACACCTTC | CASSLWDRDPYGYTF
14 | TRBD1 | TRBJ1-1 | - | TRBV7-9 | TGTGCCAGCAGCTCCGGGGACAGGGGGCGTAAGGCTTTCTTT | CASSSGDRGRKAFF
14 | TRBD1 | TRBJ1-2 | - | TRBV12-5 | TGTGCTAGTGGACAGGGGGCATTGAACTATGGCTACACCTTC | CASGQGALNYGYTF
19 | TRBD1 | TRBJ2-6 | - | TRBV5-1 | TGCGCCAGCAGCTCCATGTTGGGACAGGGGCCCTCTGGGGCCAACGTCCTGACTTTC | CASSSMLGQGPSGANVLTF
16 | TRBD1 | TRBJ1-1 | - | TRBV10-3 | TGTGCCATCAGCGGTAGGGACAGGGCCTCGAACACTGAAGCTTTCTTT | CAISGRDRASNTEAFF
12 | - | TRBJ1-1 | - | TRBV15 | TGTGCCACCAGCAGAGGCCGGGTTGAAGCTTTCTTT | CATSRGRVEAFF
15 | TRBD2 | TRBJ2-2 | - | TRBV7-9 | TGTGCCAGCAGCCATCGGACTAGCTTAACCGGGGAGCTGTTTTTT | CASSHRTSLTGELFF
13 | TRBD1 | TRBJ1-2 | few | TRBV6-5 | TGTGCCAGCAGCAGGGGACAGCTAGAGTCGGACACCTTC | CASSRGQLESDTF
15 | TRBD1 | TRBJ2-7 | - | TRBV25-1 | TGTGCCAGCAGTGAAGAGGGGGACAGGGTCGGTGAGCAGTACTTC | CASSEEGDRVGEQYF
14 | - | TRBJ1-1 | - | TRBV5-8 | TGTGCCAGCAGCCCACCCAGGGTGAACACTGAAGCTTTCTTT | CASSPPRVNTEAFF
18 | TRBD1 | TRBJ1-2 | - | TRBV5-6 | TGTGCCAGCAGCTCTCTCTTCCGGACAGGGGGGGTAGACTATGGCTACACCTTC | CASSSLFRTGGVDYGYTF
17 | TRBD1 | TRBJ1-6 | once | TRBV14 | TGTGCCAGCAGCCAAGGACGAGACAGGGCATTGGATTCACCCCTCCACTTT | CASSQGRDRALDSPLHF
13 | - | TRBJ1-2 | once | TRBV19 | TGTGCCAGTAGTATTAAGAGCGATTATGGCTACACCTTC | CASSIKSDYGYTF
13 | TRBD1 | TRBJ1-3 | once | TRBV9 | TGTGCCAGCAGCCCCAGACAGGGGAACACCATATATTTT | CASSPRQGNTIYF
15 | - | TRBJ1-4 | - | TRBV9 | TGTGCCAGCAGCGTAGGGACGGGGGATAATGAAAAACTGTTTTTT | CASSVGTGDNEKLFF
16 | TRBD1 | TRBJ2-2 | few | TRBV9 | TGTGCCAGCAGCGCCCGACAGGGGGCTGACACCGGGGAGCTGTTTTTT | CASSARQGADTGELFF
13 | - | TRBJ1-3 | - | TRBV6-1 | TGTGCCAGCAGTGAAGTGGTTGGGGGGACCATATATTTT | CASSEVVGGTIYF
15 | TRBD1 | TRBJ1-5 | - | TRBV9 | TGTGCCAGCAGCCCGGGGACAGGGAACAATCAGCCCCAGCATTTT | CASSPGTGNNQPQHF
15 | TRBD1 | TRBJ1-4 | - | TRBV4-3 | TGCGCCAGCAGCCCCGGACAGGCACACAATGAAAAACTGTTTTTT | CASSPGQAHNEKLFF
16 | TRBD1 | TRBJ1-3 | - | TRBV7-9 | TGTGCCAGCAGCTTAACAGGGGCCCCCTCTGGAAACACCATATATTTT | CASSLTGAPSGNTIYF
12 | - | TRBJ2-7 | few | TRBV3-1/TRBV3-2 | TGTGCCAGCAGCCACGACTACTACGAGCAGTACTTC | CASSHDYYEQYF